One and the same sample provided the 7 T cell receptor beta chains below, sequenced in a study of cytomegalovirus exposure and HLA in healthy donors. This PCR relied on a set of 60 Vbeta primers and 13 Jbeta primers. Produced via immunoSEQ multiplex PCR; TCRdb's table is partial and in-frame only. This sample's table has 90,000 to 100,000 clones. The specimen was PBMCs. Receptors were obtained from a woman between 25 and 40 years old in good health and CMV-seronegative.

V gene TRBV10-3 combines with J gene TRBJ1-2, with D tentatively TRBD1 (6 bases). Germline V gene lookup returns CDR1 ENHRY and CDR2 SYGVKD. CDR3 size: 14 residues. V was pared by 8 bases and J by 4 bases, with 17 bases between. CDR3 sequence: CAIDGGTGAYGYTF. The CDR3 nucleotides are TGTGCCATCGATGGGGGCACCGGAGCCTATGGCTACACCTTC.

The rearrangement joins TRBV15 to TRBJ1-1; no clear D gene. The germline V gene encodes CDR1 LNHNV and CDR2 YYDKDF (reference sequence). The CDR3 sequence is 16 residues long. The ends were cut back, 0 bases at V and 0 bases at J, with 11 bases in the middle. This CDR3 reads CATSRDREVMNTEAFF. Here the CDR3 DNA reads TGTGCCACCAGCAGAGATCGGGAGGTCATGAACACTGAAGCTTTCTTT.

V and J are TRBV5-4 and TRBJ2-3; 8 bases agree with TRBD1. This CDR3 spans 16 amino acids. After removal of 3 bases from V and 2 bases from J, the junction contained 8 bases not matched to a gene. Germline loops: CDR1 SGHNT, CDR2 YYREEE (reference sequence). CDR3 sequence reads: CASSSTGTGVTDTQYF. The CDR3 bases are TGTGCCAGCAGCTCCACCGGGACAGGAGTCACAGATACGCAGTATTTT.

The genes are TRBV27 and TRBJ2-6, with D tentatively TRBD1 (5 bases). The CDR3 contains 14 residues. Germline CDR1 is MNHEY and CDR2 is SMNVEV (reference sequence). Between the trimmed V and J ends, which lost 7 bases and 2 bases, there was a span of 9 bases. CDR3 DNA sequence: TGTGCCAGCACGGGCAGGGCTGGGGCCAACGTCCTGACTTTC. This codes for CASTGRAGANVLTF.

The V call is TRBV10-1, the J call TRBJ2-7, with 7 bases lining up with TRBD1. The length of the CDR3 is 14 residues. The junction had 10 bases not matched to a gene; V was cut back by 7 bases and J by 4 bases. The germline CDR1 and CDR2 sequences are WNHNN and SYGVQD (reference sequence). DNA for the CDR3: TGCGCCAGCAATAATAACAAGGACAGGTACGAGCAGTACTTC. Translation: CASNNNKDRYEQYF.

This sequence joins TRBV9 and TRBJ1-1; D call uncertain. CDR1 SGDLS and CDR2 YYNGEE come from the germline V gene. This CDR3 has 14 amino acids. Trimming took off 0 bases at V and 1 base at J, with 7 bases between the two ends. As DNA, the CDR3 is TGTGCCAGCAGCGTAGACGGAGAGAACACTGAAGCTTTCTTT. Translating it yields CASSVDGENTEAFF.

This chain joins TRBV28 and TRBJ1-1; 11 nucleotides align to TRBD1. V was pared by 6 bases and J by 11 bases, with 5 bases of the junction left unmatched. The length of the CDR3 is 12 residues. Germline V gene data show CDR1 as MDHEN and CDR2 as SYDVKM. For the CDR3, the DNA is TGTGCCAGCAGCGGGACAGGGGGAAGCGCTTTCTTT. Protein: CASSGTGGSAFF. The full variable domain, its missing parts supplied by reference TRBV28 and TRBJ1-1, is DVKVTQSSRYLVKRTGEKVFLECVQDMDHENMFWYRQDPGLGLRLIYFSYDVKMKEKGDIPEGYSVSREKKERFSLILESASTNQTSMYLCASSGTGGSAFFGQGTRLTVV.